One sample yielded the 9 T cell receptor beta chains listed below, sequenced in a study of cytomegalovirus exposure and HLA in healthy donors. 60 Vbeta and 13 Jbeta primers were used in PCR. Clones were read by immunoSEQ multiplex PCR, and TCRdb kept only the in-frame ones, dropping some. Of about 140,000 clones in the sample, 65% to 90% are singletons; the top ten hold roughly 1.2%. What was sequenced was PBMCs. The source is a female donor in good health and CMV-seronegative.

The CDR3 region has the DNA TGTGCCACCAGAAAAGGGGGACACCCCACTAACTATGGCTACACCTTC. Translated, it gives CATRKGGHPTNYGYTF. This rearrangement joins TRBV28 to TRBJ1-2, with a tentative D call TRBD1 (6 bases). Germline CDR1 MDHEN, CDR2 SYDVKM. Trimming took 10 bases from V and 0 from J, leaving 21 bases between them. This CDR3 is built from 16 residues.

This sequence joins TRBV7-3 and TRBJ2-3; D call uncertain. In germline, CDR1 is SGHTA, CDR2 FQGTGA. V lost 2 bases, J lost 1 base, and 10 bases lay in between. This CDR3 spans 15 amino acids. The chain's CDR3 is CASSLQARRTDTQYF. The CDR3 nucleotides read TGTGCCAGCAGCTTACAGGCCCGCCGCACAGATACGCAGTATTTT.

V is TRBV27 and J is TRBJ2-7, with TRBD2 identical over 14 bases. This CDR3 is 17 amino acids long. Per the germline V gene, CDR1 is MNHEY and CDR2 is SMNVEV (reference sequence). Trimming took 2 bases from V and 4 from J; bases not matched to a gene: 7. The DNA of the CDR3 is TGTGCCAGCAGTTTAGGGACTAGCGGGAGATGGCTTTACGAGCAGTACTTC. It codes for CASSLGTSGRWLYEQYF.

The rearrangement joins TRBV6-4 to TRBJ2-3, with a weak D call TRBD2 (6 bases). Between the trimmed V and J ends, which lost 2 bases and 2 bases, there was a span of 11 bases. CDR1 and CDR2 (germline): MRHNA, SNTAGT. CDR3 size: 15 residues. CDR3 residues: CASSDGVADTDTQYF. CDR3 nucleotides: TGTGCCAGCAGTGACGGGGTAGCGGACACAGATACGCAGTATTTT.

The chain links TRBV4-2 to TRBJ2-1; 10 positions match TRBD1. The germline V gene encodes CDR1 LGHNA and CDR2 YNFKEQ. This CDR3 region has 15 residues. J was trimmed by 10 bases and V by 0 bases; bases with no gene match: 6. Written as DNA, the CDR3 is TGTGCCAGCAGCCAAGATGGGGACAGGGGAACGGAGCAGTTCTTC. Protein sequence: CASSQDGDRGTEQFF.

The V and J genes are TRBV28 and TRBJ1-4; possibly TRBD1 for D (6 bases). In germline, CDR1 is MDHEN, CDR2 SYDVKM. The V end was cut by 2 bases, the J end by 11 bases, with 12 bases between. The CDR3 spans 13 residues. Here the CDR3 DNA reads TGTGCCAGCAGTTTACAGGGGATCGGTAAACTGTTTTTT. Its translation: CASSLQGIGKLFF.

The table lists this clone with a few counts. The chain is built from TRBV29-1 and TRBJ1-1; D remains unclear. V was clipped by 7 bases and J by 1 base, with 7 bases between them. This CDR3 comprises 11 residues. CDR1 and CDR2 from the germline V gene are SQVTM and ANQGSEA. CDR3: CSAAGNTEAFF. The CDR3 coding sequence is TGCAGCGCCGCAGGGAACACTGAAGCTTTCTTT.

The V and J genes are TRBV28 and TRBJ2-5, with TRBD1 as a possible D gene (6 bases). Per the germline V gene, CDR1 is MDHEN and CDR2 is SYDVKM. V lost 4 bases and J 5 bases, leaving 23 bases between the germline ends. The CDR3 is 17 residues long. CDR3 in DNA: TGTGCCAGCAGTTGGGTTGGTTGGAGAGGGGGTCACGAGACCCAGTACTTC. It is translated as CASSWVGWRGGHETQYF.

The chain recombines TRBV7-9 with TRBJ2-5; 8 bases match TRBD2. Looked up from germline, CDR1 is SEHNR and CDR2 is FQNEAQ (reference sequence). With 1 base clipped from V and 2 bases from J, the junction kept 6 bases outside the gene matches. The CDR3 runs 16 residues. The CDR3 here is CASSLEVAGTQETQYF. The CDR3 coding sequence is TGTGCCAGCAGCTTAGAGGTAGCGGGGACGCAAGAGACCCAGTACTTC. The whole variable domain, filled in from reference TRBV7-9 and TRBJ2-5, reads DTGVSQNPRHKITKRGQNVTFRCDPISEHNRLYWYRQTLGQGPEFLTYFQNEAQLEKSRLLSDRFSAERPKGSFSTLEIQRTEQGDSAMYLCASSLEVAGTQETQYFGPGTRLLVL.